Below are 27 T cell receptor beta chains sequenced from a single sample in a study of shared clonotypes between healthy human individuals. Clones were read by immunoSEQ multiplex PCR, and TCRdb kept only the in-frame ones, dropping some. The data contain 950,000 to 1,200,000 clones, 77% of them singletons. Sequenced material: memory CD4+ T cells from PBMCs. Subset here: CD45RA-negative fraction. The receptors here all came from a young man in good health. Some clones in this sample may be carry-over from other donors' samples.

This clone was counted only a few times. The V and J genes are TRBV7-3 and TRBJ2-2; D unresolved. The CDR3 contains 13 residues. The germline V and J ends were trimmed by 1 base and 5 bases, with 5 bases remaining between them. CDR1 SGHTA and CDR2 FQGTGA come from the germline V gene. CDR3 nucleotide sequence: TGTGCCAGCAGCTTAAGCAGTACCGGGGAGCTGTTTTTT. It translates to CASSLSSTGELFF.

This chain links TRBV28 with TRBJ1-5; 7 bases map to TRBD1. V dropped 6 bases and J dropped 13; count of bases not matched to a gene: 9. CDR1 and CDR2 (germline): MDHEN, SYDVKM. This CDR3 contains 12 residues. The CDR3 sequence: CASSLGTASQHF. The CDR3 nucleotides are TGTGCCAGCAGCCTCGGGACAGCCTCACAGCATTTT.

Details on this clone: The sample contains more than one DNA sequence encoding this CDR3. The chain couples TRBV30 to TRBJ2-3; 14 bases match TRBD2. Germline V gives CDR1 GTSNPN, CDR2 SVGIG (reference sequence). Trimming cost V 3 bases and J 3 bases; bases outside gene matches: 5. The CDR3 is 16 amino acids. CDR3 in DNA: TGTGCCTGGAGCGGGGGGACTAGCGGGAGAACAGATACGCAGTATTTT. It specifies CAWSGGTSGRTDTQYF.

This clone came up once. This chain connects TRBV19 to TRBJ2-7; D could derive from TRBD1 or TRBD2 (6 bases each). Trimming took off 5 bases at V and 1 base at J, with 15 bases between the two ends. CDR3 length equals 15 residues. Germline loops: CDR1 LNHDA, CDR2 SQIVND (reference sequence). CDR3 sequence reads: CASSPPKGGSYEQYF. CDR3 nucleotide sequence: TGTGCCAGTAGTCCTCCGAAAGGGGGGTCCTACGAGCAGTACTTC.

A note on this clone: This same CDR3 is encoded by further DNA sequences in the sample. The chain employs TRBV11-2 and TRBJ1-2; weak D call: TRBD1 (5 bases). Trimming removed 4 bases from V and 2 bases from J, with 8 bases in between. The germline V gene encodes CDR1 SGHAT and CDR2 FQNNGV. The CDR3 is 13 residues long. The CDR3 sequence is CASSWGRNYGYTF. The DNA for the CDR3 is TGTGCCAGCAGCTGGGGCAGAAACTATGGCTACACCTTC.

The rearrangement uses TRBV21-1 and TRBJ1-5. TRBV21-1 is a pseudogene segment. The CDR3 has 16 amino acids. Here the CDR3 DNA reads TGTGCCAGCAGCAAAAAGTGGTCAGGGAGGAATCAGCCCCAGCATTTT. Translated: CASSKKWSGRNQPQHF.

The CDR3 DNA follows: TGTGCCAGCAGCTACGGGCAGGCGATCTCTGGAAACACCATATATTTT. This gives the protein CASSYGQAISGNTIYF. The chain links TRBV7-2 to TRBJ1-3; D gene unclear. The CDR3 spans 16 residues. V lost 4 bases and J 0 bases, leaving 13 bases between the germline ends. CDR1 and CDR2 from the germline V gene are SGHTA and FQGNSA.

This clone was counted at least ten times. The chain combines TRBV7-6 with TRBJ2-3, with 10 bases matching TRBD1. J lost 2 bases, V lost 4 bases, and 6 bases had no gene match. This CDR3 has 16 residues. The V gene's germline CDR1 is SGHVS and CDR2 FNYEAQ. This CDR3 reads CASSSTGGANTDTQYF. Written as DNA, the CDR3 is TGTGCCAGCAGCTCGACAGGGGGCGCGAACACAGATACGCAGTATTTT.

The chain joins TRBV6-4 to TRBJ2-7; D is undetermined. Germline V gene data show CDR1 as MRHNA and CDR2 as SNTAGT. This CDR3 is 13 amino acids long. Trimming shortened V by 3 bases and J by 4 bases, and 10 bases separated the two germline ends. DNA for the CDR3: TGTGCCAGCAGTGAGGGGAAAGGTTACGAGCAGTACTTC. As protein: CASSEGKGYEQYF.

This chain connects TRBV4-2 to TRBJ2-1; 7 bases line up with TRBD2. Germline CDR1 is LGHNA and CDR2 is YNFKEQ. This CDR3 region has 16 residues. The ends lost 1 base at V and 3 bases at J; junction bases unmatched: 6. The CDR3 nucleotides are TGTGCCAGCAGCCAAGGTTCTAGCGGCAACTACAATGAGCAGTTCTTC. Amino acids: CASSQGSSGNYNEQFF.

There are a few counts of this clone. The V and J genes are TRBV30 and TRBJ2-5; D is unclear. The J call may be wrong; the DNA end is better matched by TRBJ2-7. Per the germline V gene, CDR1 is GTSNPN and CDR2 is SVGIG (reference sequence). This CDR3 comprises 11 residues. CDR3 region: CAGQRQYEQYF. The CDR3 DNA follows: TGTGCCGGCCAGCGCCAATACGAGCAGTACTTC.

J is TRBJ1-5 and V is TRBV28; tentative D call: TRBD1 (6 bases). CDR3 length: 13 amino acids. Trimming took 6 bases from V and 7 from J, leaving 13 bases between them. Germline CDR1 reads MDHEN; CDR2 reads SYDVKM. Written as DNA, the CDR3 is TGTGCCAGCAGACCTCAGGGGAGGCAGCCCCAGCATTTT. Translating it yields CASRPQGRQPQHF. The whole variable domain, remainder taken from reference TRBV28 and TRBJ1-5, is DVKVTQSSRYLVKRTGEKVFLECVQDMDHENMFWYRQDPGLGLRLIYFSYDVKMKEKGDIPEGYSVSREKKERFSLILESASTNQTSMYLCASRPQGRQPQHFGDGTRLSIL.

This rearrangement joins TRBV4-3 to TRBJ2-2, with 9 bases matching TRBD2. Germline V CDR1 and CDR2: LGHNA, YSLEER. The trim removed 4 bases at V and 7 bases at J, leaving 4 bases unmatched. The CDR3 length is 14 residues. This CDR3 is CASSRKRGDGELFF. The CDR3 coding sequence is TGCGCCAGCAGCCGAAAGCGGGGGGACGGGGAGCTGTTTTTT.

This CDR3 reads CASSEVVWSNQPQHF. DNA of the CDR3: TGTGCCAGCAGTGAAGTGGTTTGGAGCAATCAGCCCCAGCATTTT. V usage is TRBV6-1 and J usage is TRBJ1-5; D gene unclear. CDR1 MNHNS and CDR2 SASEGT come from the germline V gene. This CDR3 has 15 amino acids. V was trimmed by 1 base and J by 1 base, leaving 8 bases between them.

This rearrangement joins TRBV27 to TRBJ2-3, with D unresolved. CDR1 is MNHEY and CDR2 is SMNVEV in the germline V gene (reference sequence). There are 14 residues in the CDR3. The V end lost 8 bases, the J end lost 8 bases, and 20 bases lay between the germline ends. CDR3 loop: CASRSTWRFGTQYF. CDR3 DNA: TGTGCCAGCCGGTCCACATGGCGGTTTGGTACGCAGTATTTT.

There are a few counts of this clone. The DNA of the CDR3 is TGTGCCAGCAGTCCGACAGGGGGGGGTTACACCTTC. Protein: CASSPTGGGYTF. V is TRBV27 and J is TRBJ1-2; 9 nucleotides line up with TRBD1. After removal of 5 bases from V and 11 bases from J, the junction contained 6 bases not matched to a gene. CDR3 length equals 12 residues. Germline V CDR1 and CDR2: MNHEY, SMNVEV (reference sequence).

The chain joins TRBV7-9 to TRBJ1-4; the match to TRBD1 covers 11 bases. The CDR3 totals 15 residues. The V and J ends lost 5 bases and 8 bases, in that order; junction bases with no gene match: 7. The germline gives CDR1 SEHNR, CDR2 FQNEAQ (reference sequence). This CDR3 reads CASSLPGQGVEKLFF. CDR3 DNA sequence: TGTGCCAGCAGCCTACCGGGACAGGGGGTGGAAAAACTGTTTTTT. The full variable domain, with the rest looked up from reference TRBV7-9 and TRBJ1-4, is DTGVSQNPRHKITKRGQNVTFRCDPISEHNRLYWYRQTLGQGPEFLTYFQNEAQLEKSRLLSDRFSAERPKGSFSTLEIQRTEQGDSAMYLCASSLPGQGVEKLFFGSGTQLSVL.

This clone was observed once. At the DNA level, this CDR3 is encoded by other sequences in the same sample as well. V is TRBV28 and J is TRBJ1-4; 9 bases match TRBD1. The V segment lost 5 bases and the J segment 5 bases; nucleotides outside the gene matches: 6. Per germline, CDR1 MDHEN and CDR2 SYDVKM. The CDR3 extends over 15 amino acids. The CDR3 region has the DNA TGTGCCAGCAGTCCAACCGGGACAGGGAATGAAAAACTGTTTTTT. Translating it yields CASSPTGTGNEKLFF.

DNA of the CDR3: TGTGCCAGCAGTGAAAATGGGTTAGTAGAGACCCAGTACTTC. Translation gives CASSENGLVETQYF. The chain joins TRBV2 to TRBJ2-5, with D unclear. Germline lookup yields CDR1 SNHLY and CDR2 FYNNEI. V shed 2 bases and J shed 4 bases, with 11 bases lying between them. The CDR3 spans 14 residues.

DNA of the CDR3: TGCGCCAGCAGTGCGGACAGGAACTATGGCTACACCTTC. Translating it yields CASSADRNYGYTF. V gene TRBV10-1 combines with J gene TRBJ1-2; 7 positions agree with TRBD1. Trimming removed 4 bases from V and 2 bases from J; junction bases left unmatched: 1. This CDR3 comprises 13 residues. Germline V gene sequence: CDR1 WNHNN, CDR2 SYGVQD (reference sequence).

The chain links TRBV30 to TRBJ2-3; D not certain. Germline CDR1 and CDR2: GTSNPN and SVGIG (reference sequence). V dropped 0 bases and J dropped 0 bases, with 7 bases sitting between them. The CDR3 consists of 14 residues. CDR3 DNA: TGTGCCTGGAGTGTTGGCCATAGCACAGATACGCAGTATTTT. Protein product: CAWSVGHSTDTQYF.

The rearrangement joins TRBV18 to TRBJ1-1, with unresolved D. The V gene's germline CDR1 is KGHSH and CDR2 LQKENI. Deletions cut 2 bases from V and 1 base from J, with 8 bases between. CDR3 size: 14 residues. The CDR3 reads CASSPKRQNTEAFF. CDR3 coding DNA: TGTGCCAGCTCACCAAAACGGCAGAACACTGAAGCTTTCTTT.

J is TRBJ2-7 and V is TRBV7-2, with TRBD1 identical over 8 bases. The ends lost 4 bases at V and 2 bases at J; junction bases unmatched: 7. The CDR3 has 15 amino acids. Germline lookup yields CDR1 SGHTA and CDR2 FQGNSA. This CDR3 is CASSWDRYSPYEQYF. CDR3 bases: TGTGCCAGCAGCTGGGACAGGTACTCCCCCTACGAGCAGTACTTC.

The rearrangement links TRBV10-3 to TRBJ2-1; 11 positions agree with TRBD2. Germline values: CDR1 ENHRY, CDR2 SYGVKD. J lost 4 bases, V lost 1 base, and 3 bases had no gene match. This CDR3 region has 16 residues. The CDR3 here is CAISELVAGGYNEQFF. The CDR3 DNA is TGTGCCATCAGTGAGTTAGTAGCGGGAGGGTACAATGAGCAGTTCTTC.

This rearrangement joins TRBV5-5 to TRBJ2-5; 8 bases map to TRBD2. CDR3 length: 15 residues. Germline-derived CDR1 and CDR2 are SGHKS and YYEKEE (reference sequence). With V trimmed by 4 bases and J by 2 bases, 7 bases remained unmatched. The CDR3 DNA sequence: TGTGCCAGCAGCCCCAGTAGCGGGATACAAGAGACCCAGTACTTC. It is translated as CASSPSSGIQETQYF.

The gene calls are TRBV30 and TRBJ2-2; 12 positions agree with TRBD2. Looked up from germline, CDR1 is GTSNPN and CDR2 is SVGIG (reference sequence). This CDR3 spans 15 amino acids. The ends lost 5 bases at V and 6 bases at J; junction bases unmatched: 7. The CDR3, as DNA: TGTGCCTGGGATCGGACTAGCGGGAAATCCGGGGAGCTGTTTTTT. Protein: CAWDRTSGKSGELFF.

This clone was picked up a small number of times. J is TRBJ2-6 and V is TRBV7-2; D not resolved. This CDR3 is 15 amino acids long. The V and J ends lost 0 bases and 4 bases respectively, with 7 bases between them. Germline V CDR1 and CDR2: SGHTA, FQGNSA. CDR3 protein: CASSLAPAGANVLTF. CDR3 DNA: TGTGCCAGCAGCTTAGCGCCAGCCGGGGCCAACGTCCTGACTTTC.